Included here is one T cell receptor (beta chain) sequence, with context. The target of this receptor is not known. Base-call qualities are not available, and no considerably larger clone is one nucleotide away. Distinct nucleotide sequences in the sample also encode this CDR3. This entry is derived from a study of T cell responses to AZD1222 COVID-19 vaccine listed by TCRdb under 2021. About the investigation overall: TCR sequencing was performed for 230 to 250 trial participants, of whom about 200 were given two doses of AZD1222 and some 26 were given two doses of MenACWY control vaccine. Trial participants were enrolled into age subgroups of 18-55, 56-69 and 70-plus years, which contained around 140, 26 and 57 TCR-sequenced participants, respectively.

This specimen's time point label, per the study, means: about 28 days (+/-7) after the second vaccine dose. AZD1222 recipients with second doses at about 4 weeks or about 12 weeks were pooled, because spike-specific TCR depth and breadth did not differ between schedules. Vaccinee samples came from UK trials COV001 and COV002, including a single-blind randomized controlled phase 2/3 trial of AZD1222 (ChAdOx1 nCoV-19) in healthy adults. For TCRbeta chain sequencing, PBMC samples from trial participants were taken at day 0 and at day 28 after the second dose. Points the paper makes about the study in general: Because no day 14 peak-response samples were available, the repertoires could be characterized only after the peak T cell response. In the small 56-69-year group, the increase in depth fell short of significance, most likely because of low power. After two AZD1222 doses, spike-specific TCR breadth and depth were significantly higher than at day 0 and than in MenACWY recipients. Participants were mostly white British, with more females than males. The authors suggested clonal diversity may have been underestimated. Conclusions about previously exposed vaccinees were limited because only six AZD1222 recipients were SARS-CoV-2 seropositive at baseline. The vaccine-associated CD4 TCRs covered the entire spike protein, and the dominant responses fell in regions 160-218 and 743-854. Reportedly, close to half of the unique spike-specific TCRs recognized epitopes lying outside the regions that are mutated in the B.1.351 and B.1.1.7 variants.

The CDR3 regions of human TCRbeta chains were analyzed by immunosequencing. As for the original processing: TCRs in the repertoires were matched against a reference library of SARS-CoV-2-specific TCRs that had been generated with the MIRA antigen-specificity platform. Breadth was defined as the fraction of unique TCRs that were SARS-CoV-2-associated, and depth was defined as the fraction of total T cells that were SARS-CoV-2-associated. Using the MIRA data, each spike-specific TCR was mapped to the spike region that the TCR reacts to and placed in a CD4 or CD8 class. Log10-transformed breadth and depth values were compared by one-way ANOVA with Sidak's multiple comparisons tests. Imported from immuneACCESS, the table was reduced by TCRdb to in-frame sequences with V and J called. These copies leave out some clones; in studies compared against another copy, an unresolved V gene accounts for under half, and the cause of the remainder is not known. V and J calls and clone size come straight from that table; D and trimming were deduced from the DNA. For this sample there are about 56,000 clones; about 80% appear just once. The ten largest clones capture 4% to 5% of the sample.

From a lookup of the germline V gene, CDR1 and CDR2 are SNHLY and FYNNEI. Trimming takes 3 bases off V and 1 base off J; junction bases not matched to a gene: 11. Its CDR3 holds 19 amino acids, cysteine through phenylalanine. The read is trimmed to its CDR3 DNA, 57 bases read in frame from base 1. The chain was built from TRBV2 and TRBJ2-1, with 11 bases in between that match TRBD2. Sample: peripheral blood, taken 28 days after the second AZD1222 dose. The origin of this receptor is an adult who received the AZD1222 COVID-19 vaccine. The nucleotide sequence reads TGTGCCAGCAGTGATCTAGGGCTAGCGGGAGGTAGGTCCTACAATGAGCAGTTCTTC. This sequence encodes CASSDLGLAGGRSYNEQFF.